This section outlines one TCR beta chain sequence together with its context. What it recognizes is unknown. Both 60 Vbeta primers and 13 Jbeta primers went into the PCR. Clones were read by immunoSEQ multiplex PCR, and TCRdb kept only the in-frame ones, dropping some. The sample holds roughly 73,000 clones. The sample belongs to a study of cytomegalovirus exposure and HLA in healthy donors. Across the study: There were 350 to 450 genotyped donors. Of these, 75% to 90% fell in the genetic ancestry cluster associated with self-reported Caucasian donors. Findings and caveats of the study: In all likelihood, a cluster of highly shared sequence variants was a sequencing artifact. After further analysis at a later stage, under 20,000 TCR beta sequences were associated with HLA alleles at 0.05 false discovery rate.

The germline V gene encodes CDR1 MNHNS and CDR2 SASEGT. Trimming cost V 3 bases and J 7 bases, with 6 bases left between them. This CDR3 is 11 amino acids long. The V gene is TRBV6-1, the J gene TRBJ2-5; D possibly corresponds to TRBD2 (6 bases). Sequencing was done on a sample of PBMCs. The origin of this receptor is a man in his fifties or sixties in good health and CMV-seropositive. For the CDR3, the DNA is TGTGCCAGCAGTGAGGAGGGGACCCAGTACTTC. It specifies CASSEEGTQYF.